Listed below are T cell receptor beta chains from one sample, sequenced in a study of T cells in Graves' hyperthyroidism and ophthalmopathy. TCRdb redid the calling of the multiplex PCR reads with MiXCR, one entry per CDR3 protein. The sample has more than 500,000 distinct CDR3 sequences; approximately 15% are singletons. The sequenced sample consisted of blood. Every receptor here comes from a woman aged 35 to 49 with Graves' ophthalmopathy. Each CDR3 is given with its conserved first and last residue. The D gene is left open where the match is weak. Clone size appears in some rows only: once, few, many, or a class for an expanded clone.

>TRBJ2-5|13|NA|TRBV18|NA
CASSPTREETQYF
TGTGCCAGCTCACCAACGCGGGAAGAGACCCAGTACTTC
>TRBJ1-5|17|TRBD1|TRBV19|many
CASRVGATGGIDQPQHF
TGTGCCAGTAGGGTGGGAGCTACAGGGGGAATCGATCAGCCCCAGCATTTT
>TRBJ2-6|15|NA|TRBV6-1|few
CASSLFYSGANVLTF
TGTGCCAGCAGCCTTTTTTACTCTGGGGCCAACGTCCTGACTTTC
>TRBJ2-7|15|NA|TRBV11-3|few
CASSLRAGLVFEQYF
TGTGCCAGCAGCTTACGGGCGGGCCTAGTTTTCGAGCAGTACTTC
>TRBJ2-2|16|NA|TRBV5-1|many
CASSGLGTTNTGELFF
TGCGCCAGCAGCGGTTTAGGCACTACGAACACCGGGGAGCTGTTTTTT
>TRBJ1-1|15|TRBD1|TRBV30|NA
CATSGQGRWRAEAFF
TGTGCCACGTCGGGACAGGGTAGGTGGAGGGCTGAAGCTTTCTTT
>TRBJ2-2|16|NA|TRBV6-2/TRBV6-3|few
CASSYLPGVAPGELFF
TGTGCCAGCAGTTACCTGCCAGGGGTAGCCCCCGGGGAGCTGTTTTTT
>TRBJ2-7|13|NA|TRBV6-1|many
CASSRGRTYEQYF
TGTGCCAGCAGTAGGGGGAGAACCTACGAGCAGTACTTC
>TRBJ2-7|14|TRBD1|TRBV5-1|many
CASSHGQGAYEQYF
TGTGCCAGCAGTCACGGACAGGGGGCCTACGAGCAGTACTTC
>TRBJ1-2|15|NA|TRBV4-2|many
CASSQEGGSNYGYTF
TGTGCCAGCAGCCAAGAGGGGGGGTCCAACTATGGCTACACCTTC
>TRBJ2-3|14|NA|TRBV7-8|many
CASSLSPGSDTQYF
TGTGCCAGCAGCTTAAGCCCAGGTTCAGATACGCAGTATTTT
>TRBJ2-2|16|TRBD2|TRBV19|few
CASSQKSGSDTGELFF
TGTGCCAGTAGTCAAAAGAGCGGGAGCGACACCGGGGAGCTGTTTTTT
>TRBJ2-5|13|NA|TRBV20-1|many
CSARVEGQETQYF
TGCAGTGCTAGAGTCGAGGGGCAAGAGACCCAGTACTTC
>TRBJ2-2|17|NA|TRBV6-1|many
CASREGTAGFWTGELFF
TGTGCCAGCAGGGAAGGCACGGCGGGGTTTTGGACCGGGGAGCTGTTTTTT
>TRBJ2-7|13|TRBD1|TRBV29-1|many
CSVLGQGTYEQYF
TGCAGCGTATTGGGACAGGGGACCTACGAGCAGTACTTC
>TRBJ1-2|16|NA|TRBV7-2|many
CASSWRPGSNNYGYTF
TGTGCCAGCAGCTGGAGGCCAGGATCAAATAACTATGGCTACACCTTC
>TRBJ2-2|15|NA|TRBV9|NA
CASSAQGRNTGELFF
TGTGCCAGCAGCGCCCAGGGTAGGAACACCGGGGAGCTGTTTTTT
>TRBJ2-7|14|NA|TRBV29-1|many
CSVEEGGTSYEQYF
TGCAGCGTTGAGGAGGGAGGTACCTCCTACGAGCAGTACTTC
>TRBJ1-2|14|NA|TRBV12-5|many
CASGSGLGAYGYTF
TGTGCTAGTGGCTCCGGATTGGGAGCCTATGGCTACACCTTC
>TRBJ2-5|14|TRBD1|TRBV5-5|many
CASSTGQDGETQYF
TGTGCCAGCAGCACGGGACAGGATGGAGAGACCCAGTACTTC
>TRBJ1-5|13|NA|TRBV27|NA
CASSWGPGQPQHF
TGTGCCAGCAGTTGGGGTCCAGGACAGCCCCAGCATTTT
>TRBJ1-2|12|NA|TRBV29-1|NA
CSGVSGSYGYTF
TGCAGCGGGGTTTCGGGGTCCTATGGCTACACCTTC
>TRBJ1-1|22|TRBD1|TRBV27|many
CASSFVFLAGTGKSMWRGEAFF
TGTGCCAGCAGTTTCGTTTTCTTAGCCGGGACAGGGAAAAGTATGTGGAGGGGTGAAGCTTTCTTT
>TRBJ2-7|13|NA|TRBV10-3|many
CAISDGGQYEQYF
TGTGCCATCAGTGATGGCGGACAGTACGAGCAGTACTTC
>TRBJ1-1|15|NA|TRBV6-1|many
CASSTHQGSSTEAFF
TGTGCCAGCAGTACCCACCAGGGGTCCTCCACTGAAGCTTTCTTT
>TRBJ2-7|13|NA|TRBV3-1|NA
CASRAWESYEQYF
TGTGCCAGCAGGGCGTGGGAGAGCTACGAGCAGTACTTC
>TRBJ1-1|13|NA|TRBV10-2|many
CASSVPGYTEAFF
TGCGCCAGCAGTGTTCCAGGATACACTGAAGCTTTCTTT
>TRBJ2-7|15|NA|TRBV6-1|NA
CASSRTAFSSYEQYF
TGTGCCAGCAGCCGGACTGCCTTCAGCTCCTACGAGCAGTACTTC
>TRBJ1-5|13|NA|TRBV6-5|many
CASSYESMGPQHF
TGTGCCAGCAGTTACGAATCCATGGGGCCCCAGCATTTT
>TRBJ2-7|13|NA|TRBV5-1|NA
CASSVETQDEQYF
TGCGCCAGCAGCGTGGAGACCCAGGACGAGCAGTACTTC
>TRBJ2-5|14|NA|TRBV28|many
CASSFRNNQETQYF
TGTGCCAGCAGTTTTCGAAACAACCAAGAGACCCAGTACTTC
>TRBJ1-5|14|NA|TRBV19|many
CASSKSAGNQPQHF
TGTGCCAGTAGTAAATCGGCAGGAAATCAGCCCCAGCATTTT
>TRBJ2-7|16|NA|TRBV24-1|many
CATSDSRPGMTYEQYF
TGTGCCACCAGTGATTCCCGCCCGGGGATGACCTACGAGCAGTACTTC
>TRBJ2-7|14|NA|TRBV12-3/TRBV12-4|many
CASSLDFHPGEQYF
TGTGCCAGCAGTTTAGATTTTCACCCGGGAGAGCAGTACTTC
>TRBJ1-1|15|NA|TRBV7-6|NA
CASSLPADSNTEAFF
TGTGCCAGCAGTTTGCCGGCGGACTCCAACACTGAAGCTTTCTTT
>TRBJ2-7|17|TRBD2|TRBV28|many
CASSRAGLAPISYEQYF
TGTGCCAGCAGCCGGGCCGGACTAGCGCCTATCTCCTACGAGCAGTACTTC
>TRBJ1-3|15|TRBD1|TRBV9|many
CASSVDWTGGNTIYF
TGTGCCAGCAGCGTAGATTGGACAGGGGGAAACACCATATATTTT
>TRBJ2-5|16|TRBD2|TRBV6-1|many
CASSQLAGTYQETQYF
TGTGCCAGCAGTCAACTAGCGGGAACGTACCAAGAGACCCAGTACTTC
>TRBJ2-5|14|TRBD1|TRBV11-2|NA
CASRTQGAGETQYF
TGTGCCAGCAGAACACAGGGGGCGGGTGAGACCCAGTACTTC
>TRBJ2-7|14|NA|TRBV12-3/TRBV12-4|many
CASSLNLGPYEQYF
TGTGCCAGCAGCCTCAACTTGGGGCCCTACGAGCAGTACTTC